Described below is a single TCR beta chain sequence and its context. This clone appeared once. Its antigen is still unknown. One base away there is no much larger clone; base qualities are not given. CDR1 and CDR2, per the germline V gene, are KGHDR and SFDVKD. The CDR3, cysteine through phenylalanine, is 12 amino acids long. Left in the record is the CDR3 DNA by itself, 36 bases read in frame from the first base. At the junction V is shortened by 7 bases and J by 6 bases, with 11 bases in between. Preparation of the library involved the immunoSEQ multiplex PCR assay. TCRdb re-hosts the immuneACCESS table, in-frame sequences only. Its copies lack some clones; in the studies checked, an unresolved V gene accounts for under half of them, and the cause for the rest is not known. The sample profile shows more than 100,000 clones; approximately 89% of them were found once. The top ten constitute roughly 3.2% of the sample.

This record belongs to a study of control samples from healthy donors and cancer patients (dated by TCRdb to about 2020). The sequence was collected from a man aged 35 to 55 in good health. The rearrangement joined TRBV24-1 to TRBJ1-1, with a tentative D gene TRBD1 over 5 matching bases. Sequences were obtained from blood. The CDR3 in this case is CATSGTGAEAFF. The DNA sequence reads TGTGCCACCAGCGGTACGGGGGCTGAAGCTTTCTTT.